What follows describes a single T cell receptor beta chain. This clone has more than one count but fewer than ten. There is no known antigen for this receptor. No base-level quality is on record; no much larger clone is a single base apart. The sample comes from a study of T cell responses to AZD1222 COVID-19 vaccine (dated by TCRdb to the early 2020s). With respect to the entire study: A total of about 230 trial participants underwent TCR sequencing, of whom some 210 received two doses of AZD1222 and some 26 received two doses of the MenACWY control vaccine. Enrollment into the trials was organized by age into subgroups of 18-55, 56-69 and 70-plus years, and those subgroups contained approximately 160, 26 and 62 TCR-sequenced participants, respectively.

The CDR3 regions of human TCRbeta chains were analyzed by immunosequencing. In the original analysis: TCRs in the repertoires were compared against a reference library of SARS-CoV-2-specific TCRs that had been generated with the MIRA antigen-specificity platform. Breadth was defined as the fraction of unique TCRs that were SARS-CoV-2-associated, and depth was defined as the fraction of total T cells that were SARS-CoV-2-associated. Using the MIRA data, every spike-specific TCR was mapped to the spike region that the TCR reacted to and assigned to either a CD4 or a CD8 class. Log10-transformed breadth and depth values were compared by one-way ANOVA with Sidak's multiple comparisons tests. TCRdb stores this immuneACCESS table with in-frame sequences only. Part of the clones is absent; in the studies checked, under half of the shortfall reflects unresolved V genes, and no reason is known for the rest. The DNA gave D and trimming, while V, J and clone size come from that table. This sample gives roughly 70,000 clones in total; 80% of them show up just once. The top ten clonotypes cover more than 13% of the sample.

Results the study describes overall, beyond this receptor: In the small 56-69-year group, the increase in depth fell short of significance, most likely because of low power. No day 14 peak-response samples were available, so repertoires were characterized only after the peak T cell response. The whole spike protein was spanned by vaccine-associated CD4 TCRs, and dominant responses were seen in regions 160-218 and 743-854. Epitopes outside the regions mutated in the B.1.351 and B.1.1.7 variants were reportedly recognized by nearly half of the unique spike-specific TCRs. Spike-specific TCR breadth and depth rose significantly after two AZD1222 doses compared with day 0 and with MenACWY recipients. Only six or seven AZD1222 recipients were SARS-CoV-2 seropositive at baseline, limiting conclusions about previously exposed vaccinees. Participants were mostly white British and included more females than males, and it was suggested by the authors that clonal diversity may have been underestimated.

According to the study, the label for this sample's time point signals: about 28 days (+/-7) after the second vaccine dose. Because spike-specific TCR depth and breadth did not differ between the two schedules, AZD1222 recipients who got a second dose at roughly 4 weeks were pooled with those who got a second dose at roughly 12 weeks. Samples from vaccinated people were obtained from the UK trials COV001 and COV002, which included a single-blind randomized controlled phase 2/3 trial of AZD1222 (ChAdOx1 nCoV-19) in healthy adults. For TCRbeta chain sequencing, PBMC samples from trial participants were taken at day 0 and at day 28 after the second dose. The source material was peripheral blood, sampled 28 days after the second AZD1222 dose. This TCR was sampled from an adult who received the AZD1222 COVID-19 vaccine.

The CDR3: CASSQDGAGGDTGELFF. The nucleotide sequence reads TGTGCCAGCAGCCAAGATGGGGCAGGGGGTGACACCGGGGAGCTGTTTTTT. The V and J segments used are TRBV3-1 (or the pseudogene TRBV3-2) and TRBJ2-2; 7 bases in the junction line up with TRBD1. Relative to germline, V is missing 0 bases and J is missing 3 bases, with 7 bases of the junction outside any gene match. In the germline V gene (reference sequence), CDR1 corresponds to LGHDT and CDR2 to YNNKEL. Its CDR3 holds 17 amino acids, cysteine through phenylalanine. CDR3 DNA is the only sequence kept; it has 51 bases, read in frame from the first base.